Listed below are T cell receptor beta chains from one sample, sequenced in a study of blood T cell repertoires in COVID-19. Sequencing used immunoSEQ multiplex PCR; TCRdb keeps in-frame clones, though not all of them. The sample lists approximately 290,000 clones; 90% to 95% were seen once. Sequenced input: peripheral blood. The receptors stem from a young woman with COVID-19, enrolled during active disease. The CDR3 runs from the conserved cysteine through the conserved F or W. D genes are given only for firm matches. Not every row has a clone size; where given, it reads once, few, many or a size class.

j_call,v_call,d_call,clone_size,cdr3_nt,cdr3_aa
TRBJ1-5,TRBV4-1,TRBD1,-,TGCGCCAGCAGCCAGGGTCCGGGACAGGGGACTCGCAATCAGCCCCAGCATTTT,CASSQGPGQGTRNQPQHF
TRBJ2-7,TRBV28,-,-,TGTGCCAGCAGTTTCCGCCCAGGGGCGGGAGATCTATACGAGCAGTACTTC,CASSFRPGAGDLYEQYF
TRBJ1-5,TRBV28,-,-,TGTGCCAGCAGTGCAGTGAATAGCAATCAGCCCCAGCATTTT,CASSAVNSNQPQHF
TRBJ1-1,TRBV5-1,-,few,TGCGCCAGCAGCTTGGGGGGCGTTGGGGCTTTCTTT,CASSLGGVGAFF
TRBJ1-2,TRBV19,-,-,TGTGCCAGTAGTACATTAGAAAGGGGCTATGGCTACACCTTC,CASSTLERGYGYTF
TRBJ1-6,TRBV15,-,-,TGTGCCGTTCAGACAGACTATAATTCACCCCTCCACTTT,CAVQTDYNSPLHF
TRBJ2-1,TRBV27,TRBD2,-,TGTGCCAGCAGTCCACGACCAATCCGGGACTATTACAATGAGCAGTTCTTC,CASSPRPIRDYYNEQFF
TRBJ2-7,TRBV9,TRBD1,-,TGTGCCAGCAGCACTACAGGGGGCCCTTACGAGCAGTACTTC,CASSTTGGPYEQYF
TRBJ2-3,TRBV5-5,TRBD1,few,TGTGCCAGCAGCTTGGCCGTGGGACAGGGGGCAGGAGATACGCAGTATTTT,CASSLAVGQGAGDTQYF
TRBJ1-1,TRBV11-3,-,-,TGTGCCAGCAGCTCGGGAGACACTGAAGCTTTCTTT,CASSSGDTEAFF
TRBJ1-1,TRBV27,-,-,TGTGCCAGCACTCCAGGAGGGTTGAACACTGAAGCTTTCTTT,CASTPGGLNTEAFF
TRBJ1-2,TRBV5-4,TRBD1,-,TGTGCCAGCAGCCCGGGACAGGGAGGGGGCTACACCTTC,CASSPGQGGGYTF
TRBJ1-1,TRBV7-8,-,-,TGTGCCAGCAGCTTTGACTGGGCTGAAGCTTTCTTT,CASSFDWAEAFF
TRBJ1-4,TRBV12-5,TRBD1,-,TGTGCTAGTGGCTTGGGAGGGGGCAGGAGAGCTAATGAAAAACTGTTTTTT,CASGLGGGRRANEKLFF
TRBJ1-1,TRBV6-5,TRBD1,-,TGTGCCAGCAGTCGCGGACAGGGGGCTTACACTGAAGCTTTCTTT,CASSRGQGAYTEAFF
TRBJ2-3,TRBV3-1/TRBV3-2,-,-,TGTGCCAGCTCCCAAGTGAGGAGGACCGGCTCTGGTACAGATACGCAGTATTTT,CASSQVRRTGSGTDTQYF
TRBJ1-5,TRBV20-1,TRBD1,-,TGCAGTGCTAGTATTGGGACAGGCAATCAGCCCCAGCATTTT,CSASIGTGNQPQHF
TRBJ2-1,TRBV11-2,-,-,TGTGCCAGCAGCTCATTCTTAGACAGAGCAAATGAGCAGTTCTTC,CASSSFLDRANEQFF
TRBJ1-1,TRBV2,-,-,TGTGCCAGCACCATAACAGGGTTCGGAACTGAAGCTTTCTTT,CASTITGFGTEAFF
TRBJ1-3,TRBV12-3/TRBV12-4,TRBD1,once,TGTGCCAGCAGCGGCCCGGGACAGAATTTT,CASSGPGQNF
TRBJ1-1,TRBV5-6,-,-,TGTGCCAGCAGCTTGGTGGCGGGGGAAGCTTTCTTT,CASSLVAGEAFF
TRBJ1-4,TRBV15,-,-,TGTGCCACCAGCGCCAGGGATAATGAAAAACTGTTTTTT,CATSARDNEKLFF
TRBJ1-1,TRBV5-1,TRBD1,-,TGCGCCAGCACCACCTTTGGACAGGACGAGAACACTGAAGCTTTCTTT,CASTTFGQDENTEAFF
TRBJ1-1,TRBV27,-,-,TGTGCCAGCAGTTTATTGGGTAGGGGTGAAGCTTTCTTT,CASSLLGRGEAFF
TRBJ2-7,TRBV6-6,-,-,TGTGCCAGCAGTTACTCGCGTGGGAGCTCCTACGAGCAGTACTTC,CASSYSRGSSYEQYF
TRBJ1-2,TRBV6-5,-,-,TGTGCCAGCAGTTACAATCCAGAGCGTGGCTACACCTTC,CASSYNPERGYTF
TRBJ1-5,TRBV7-8,-,-,TGTGCCAGCAGCTTAGATCGGGTCCAGCCCCAGCATTTT,CASSLDRVQPQHF
TRBJ2-2,TRBV12-3/TRBV12-4,-,-,TGTGCCAGCAGTCGTACCGGGGAGCTGTTTTTT,CASSRTGELFF
TRBJ1-4,TRBV6-1,-,-,TGTGCCAGCAGTGAAGGCGGAGGGGCCGAAAAACTGTTTTTT,CASSEGGGAEKLFF
TRBJ1-5,TRBV19,-,-,TGTGCCAGTAGTAGGGCTCAAAAAAATCAGCCCCAGCATTTT,CASSRAQKNQPQHF
TRBJ1-5,TRBV30,TRBD1,-,TGTGCCTGGAGCACAAACGGACAGGGGGGCGATCAGCCCCAGCATTTT,CAWSTNGQGGDQPQHF
TRBJ1-2,TRBV3-1/TRBV3-2,-,-,TGTGCCAGCAGCCAAGGGCAGGATGGCTACACCTTC,CASSQGQDGYTF
TRBJ2-2,TRBV3-1/TRBV3-2,TRBD2,-,TGTGCCAGCAGCCATCGTACTAGCGGGAGCGCCGGGGAGCTGTTTTTT,CASSHRTSGSAGELFF
TRBJ1-5,TRBV19,-,-,TGTGCCTCCCAAGGGGTTATCAATCAGCCCCAGCATTTT,CASQGVINQPQHF
TRBJ2-3,TRBV5-4,-,-,TGTGCCAGCAGCTTGGGAGGGAGTCGGATCACAGATACGCAGTATTTT,CASSLGGSRITDTQYF
TRBJ2-1,TRBV28,TRBD2,-,TGTGCCAGCAGTCCCCAACTAGCGGGAGGGTCTTTGAGGTCCTACAATGAGCAGTTCTTC,CASSPQLAGGSLRSYNEQFF
TRBJ2-1,TRBV7-2,TRBD2,-,TGTGCCAGCTTAAAATGGACTAGCGGTAACAATGAGCAGTTCTTC,CASLKWTSGNNEQFF
TRBJ1-2,TRBV5-5,TRBD1,-,TGTGCCAGCAGCTTGGATCCGGGACAGGGGGGCTATGGCTACACCTTC,CASSLDPGQGGYGYTF
TRBJ2-5,TRBV6-1,TRBD2,-,TGTGCCAGCAGTGAACTTACTAGCGGGAGTTTATGGGAGACCCAGTACTTC,CASSELTSGSLWETQYF
TRBJ2-1,TRBV27,TRBD1,-,TGTGCCAGCAGCATCGGGACAGGGGCCTACAATGAGCAGTTCTTC,CASSIGTGAYNEQFF
TRBJ2-3,TRBV25-1,-,few,TGTGCCAGCAGTGAATTAACAGGGCACACAGATACGCAGTATTTT,CASSELTGHTDTQYF
TRBJ1-2,TRBV9,TRBD1,-,TGTGCCAGCAGCGGTGGAGGGGGCGGAGGTAGATATGGCTACACCTTC,CASSGGGGGGRYGYTF
TRBJ1-5,TRBV30,-,-,TGTGCCTGGAGTGGTGTTGGTGGTAAGAGTCAGCCCCAGCATTTT,CAWSGVGGKSQPQHF
TRBJ2-3,TRBV14,TRBD2,once,TGTGCCAGCAGCCAAGGACTAGCGAGAGAAGCAGATACGCAGTATTTT,CASSQGLAREADTQYF
TRBJ1-2,TRBV30,TRBD1,-,TGTGCCTGGACCTTTGGACAGGACGATGGCTACACCTTC,CAWTFGQDDGYTF
TRBJ1-1,TRBV5-4,TRBD1,-,TGTGCCAGCAGCTTGCCCGACAGGGGGCGTATCACTGAAGCTTTCTTT,CASSLPDRGRITEAFF
TRBJ2-1,TRBV9,-,-,TGTGCCAGCAGCGTATATGGCGGGAACCTGCACAATGAGCAGTTCTTC,CASSVYGGNLHNEQFF
TRBJ2-7,TRBV27,TRBD1,-,TGTGCCAGCAAACAGGGGGATAGAGCCGAGCAGTACTTC,CASKQGDRAEQYF
TRBJ2-2,TRBV7-2,-,-,TGTGCCAGCAGCTTAGGCAGGGCGCCCGGGGAGCTGTTTTTT,CASSLGRAPGELFF
TRBJ2-5,TRBV11-2,-,-,TGTGCCAGCAGCTTTTCTGGGGCTGACGGGACCCAGTACTTC,CASSFSGADGTQYF
TRBJ1-4,TRBV5-1,-,-,TGCGCCAGCAGCTTGAAGTCGGGACAAGGGGACGTGACTAATGAAAAACTGTTTTTT,CASSLKSGQGDVTNEKLFF